This T cell receptor (beta chain) was observed in a study of shared clonotypes between healthy human individuals. About 200 ng DNA, 30,000 or so T cell genomes, went into each sorted-subset replicate PCR. Assay: immunoSEQ multiplex PCR; the TCRdb copy retains only in-frame clones and omits some. The data hold about 520,000 clones, with about 96% observed a single time. V lost 4 bases to trimming and J lost 2 bases, with 16 bases between them. This CDR3 spans 16 amino acids. Germline lookup yields CDR1 SGHRS and CDR2 YFSETQ. The V gene is TRBV5-1, the J gene TRBJ2-1, with D maybe TRBD2 (6 bases). Sequencing was done on a sample of naive CD4+ T cells sorted from blood. Subset denoted: CD45RA+ positively selected. The source is a woman under 40 in good health. The CDR3 protein is CASSRGSGPTYNEQFF. In nucleotides, the CDR3 is TGCGCCAGCAGCCGGGGGTCGGGACCCACCTACAATGAGCAGTTCTTC. Complete variable domain (other parts from reference TRBV5-1 and TRBJ2-1): KAGVTQTPRYLIKTRGQQVTLSCSPISGHRSVSWYQQTPGQGLQFLFEYFSETQRNKGNFPGRFSGRQFSNSRSEMNVSTLELGDSALYLCASSRGSGPTYNEQFFGPGTRLTVL.